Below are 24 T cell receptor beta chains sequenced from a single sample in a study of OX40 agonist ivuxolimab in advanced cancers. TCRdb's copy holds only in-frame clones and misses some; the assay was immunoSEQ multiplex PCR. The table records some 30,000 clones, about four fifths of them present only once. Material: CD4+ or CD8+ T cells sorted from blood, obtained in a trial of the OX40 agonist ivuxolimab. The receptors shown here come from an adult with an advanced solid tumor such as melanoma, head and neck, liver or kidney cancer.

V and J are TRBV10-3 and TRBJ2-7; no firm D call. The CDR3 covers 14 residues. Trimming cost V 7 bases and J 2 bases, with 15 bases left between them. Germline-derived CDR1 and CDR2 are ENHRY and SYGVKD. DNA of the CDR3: TGTGCCATCAAAGCCACCGGGTCAGCCTACGAGCAGTACTTC. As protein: CAIKATGSAYEQYF.

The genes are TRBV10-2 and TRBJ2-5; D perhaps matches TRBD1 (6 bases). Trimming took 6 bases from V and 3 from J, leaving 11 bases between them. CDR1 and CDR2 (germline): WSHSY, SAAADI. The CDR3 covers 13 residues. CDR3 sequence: CASSDGQKETQYF. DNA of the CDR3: TGCGCCAGCAGCGATGGACAGAAAGAGACCCAGTACTTC.

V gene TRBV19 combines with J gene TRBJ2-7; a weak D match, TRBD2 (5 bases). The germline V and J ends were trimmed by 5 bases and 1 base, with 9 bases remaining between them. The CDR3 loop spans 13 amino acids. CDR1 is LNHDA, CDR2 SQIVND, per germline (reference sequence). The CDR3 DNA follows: TGTGCCAGTAGTTGGAGCGGATCCTACGAGCAGTACTTC. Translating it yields CASSWSGSYEQYF. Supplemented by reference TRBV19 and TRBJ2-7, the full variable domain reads DGGITQSPKYLFRKEGQNVTLSCEQNLNHDAMYWYRQDPGQGLRLIYYSQIVNDFQKGDIAEGYSVSREKKESFPLTVTSAQKNPTAFYLCASSWSGSYEQYFGPGTRLTVT.

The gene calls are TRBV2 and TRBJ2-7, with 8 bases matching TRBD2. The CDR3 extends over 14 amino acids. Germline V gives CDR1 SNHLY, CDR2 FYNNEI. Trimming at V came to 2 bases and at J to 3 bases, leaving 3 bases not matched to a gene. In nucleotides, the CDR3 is TGTGCCAGCAGTGAATTGGCGGGAGGCTACGAGCAGTACTTC. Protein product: CASSELAGGYEQYF.

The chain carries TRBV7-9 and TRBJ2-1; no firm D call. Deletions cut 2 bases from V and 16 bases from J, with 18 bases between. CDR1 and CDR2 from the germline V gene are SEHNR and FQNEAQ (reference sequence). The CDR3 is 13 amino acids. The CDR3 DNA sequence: TGTGCCAGCAGCTTAAGTAAAGGAGATCCTACATTCTTC. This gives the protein CASSLSKGDPTFF.

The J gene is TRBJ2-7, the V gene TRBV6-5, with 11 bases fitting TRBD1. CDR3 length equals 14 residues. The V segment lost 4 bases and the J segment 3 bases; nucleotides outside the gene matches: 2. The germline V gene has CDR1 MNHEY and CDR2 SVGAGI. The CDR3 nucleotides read TGTGCCAGCAGTTTCGGGACAGGGGGCTACGAGCAGTACTTC. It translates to CASSFGTGGYEQYF.

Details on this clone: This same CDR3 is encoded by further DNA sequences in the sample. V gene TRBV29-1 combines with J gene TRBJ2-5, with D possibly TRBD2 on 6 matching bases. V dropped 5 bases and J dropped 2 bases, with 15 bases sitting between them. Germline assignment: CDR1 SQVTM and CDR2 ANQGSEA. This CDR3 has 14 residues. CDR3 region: CSVIRAGEQETQYF. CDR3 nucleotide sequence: TGCAGCGTTATAAGAGCGGGCGAACAAGAGACCCAGTACTTC.

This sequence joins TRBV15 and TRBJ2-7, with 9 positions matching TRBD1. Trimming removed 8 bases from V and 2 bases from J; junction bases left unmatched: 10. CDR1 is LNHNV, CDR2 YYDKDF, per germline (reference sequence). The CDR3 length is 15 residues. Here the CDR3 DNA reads TGTGCCACCTCGCTCGGGACAGGGAACACCTACGAGCAGTACTTC. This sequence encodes CATSLGTGNTYEQYF.

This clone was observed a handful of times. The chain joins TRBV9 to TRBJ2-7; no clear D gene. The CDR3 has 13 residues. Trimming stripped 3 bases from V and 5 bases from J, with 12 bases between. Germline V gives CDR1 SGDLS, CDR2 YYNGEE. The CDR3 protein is CASSADALNEQYF. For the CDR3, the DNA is TGTGCCAGCAGCGCGGATGCGCTCAACGAGCAGTACTTC.

CDR3 sequence: CASRQGVTGELFF. DNA of the CDR3: TGTGCCAGCAGACAAGGGGTTACCGGGGAGCTGTTTTTT. This chain joins TRBV9 and TRBJ2-2, with D perhaps matching TRBD1 (5 bases). CDR1 is SGDLS, CDR2 YYNGEE, per germline. The germline V and J ends were trimmed by 5 bases and 5 bases, with 10 bases remaining between them. The CDR3 covers 13 residues.

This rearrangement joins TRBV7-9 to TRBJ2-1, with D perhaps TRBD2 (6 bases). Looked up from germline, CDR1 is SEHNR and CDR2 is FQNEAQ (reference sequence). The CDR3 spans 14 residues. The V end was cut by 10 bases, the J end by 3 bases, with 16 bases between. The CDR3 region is CATTRETVYNEQFF. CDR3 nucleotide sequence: TGTGCCACCACCCGGGAGACAGTCTACAATGAGCAGTTCTTC.

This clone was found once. The CDR3 loop reads CSVFSEQNIQYF. Here the CDR3 DNA reads TGCAGCGTGTTCTCGGAACAAAACATTCAGTACTTC. The gene calls are TRBV29-1 and TRBJ2-4; D is unclear. Trimming took off 6 bases at V and 5 bases at J, with 11 bases between the two ends. The germline gives CDR1 SQVTM, CDR2 ANQGSEA. There are 12 residues in the CDR3.

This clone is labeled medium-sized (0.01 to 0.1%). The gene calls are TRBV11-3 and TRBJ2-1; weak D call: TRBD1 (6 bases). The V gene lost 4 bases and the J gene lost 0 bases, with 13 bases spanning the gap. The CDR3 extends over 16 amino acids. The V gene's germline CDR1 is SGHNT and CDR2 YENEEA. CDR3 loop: CASSSRDRNSYNEQFF. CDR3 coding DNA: TGTGCCAGCAGCTCCCGAGACAGGAACTCCTACAATGAGCAGTTCTTC.

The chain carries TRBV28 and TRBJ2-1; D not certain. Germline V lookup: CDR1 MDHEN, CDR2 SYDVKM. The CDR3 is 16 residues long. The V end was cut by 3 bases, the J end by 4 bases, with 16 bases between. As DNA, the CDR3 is TGTGCCAGCAGTTTCTCTTCGGGCAGGAAATACAATGAGCAGTTCTTC. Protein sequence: CASSFSSGRKYNEQFF.

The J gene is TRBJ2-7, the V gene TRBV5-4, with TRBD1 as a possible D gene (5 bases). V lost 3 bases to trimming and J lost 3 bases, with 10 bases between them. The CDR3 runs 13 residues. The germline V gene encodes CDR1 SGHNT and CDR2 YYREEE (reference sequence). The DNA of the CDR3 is TGTGCCAGCAGCTGGTGGGGCGGCTACGAGCAGTACTTC. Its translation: CASSWWGGYEQYF.

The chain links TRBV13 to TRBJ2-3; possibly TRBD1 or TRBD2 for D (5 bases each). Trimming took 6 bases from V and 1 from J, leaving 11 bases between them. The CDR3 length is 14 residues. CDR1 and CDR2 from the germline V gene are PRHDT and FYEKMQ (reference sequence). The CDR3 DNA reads TGTGCCAGCAGACCCCGGGACCGCACAGATACGCAGTATTTT. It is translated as CASRPRDRTDTQYF.

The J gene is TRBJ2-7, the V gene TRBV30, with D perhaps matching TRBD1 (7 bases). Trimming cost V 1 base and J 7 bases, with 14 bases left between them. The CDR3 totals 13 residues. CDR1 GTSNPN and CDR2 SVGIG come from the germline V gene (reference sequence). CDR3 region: CAWSAPGGLEQYF. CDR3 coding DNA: TGTGCCTGGAGTGCCCCAGGGGGGCTTGAGCAGTACTTC.

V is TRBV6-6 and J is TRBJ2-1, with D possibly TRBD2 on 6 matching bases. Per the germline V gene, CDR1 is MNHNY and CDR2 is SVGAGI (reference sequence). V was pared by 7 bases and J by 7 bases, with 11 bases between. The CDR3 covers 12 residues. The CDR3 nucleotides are TGTGCCAGCATAGACGGACTAAATGAGCAGTTCTTC. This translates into CASIDGLNEQFF.

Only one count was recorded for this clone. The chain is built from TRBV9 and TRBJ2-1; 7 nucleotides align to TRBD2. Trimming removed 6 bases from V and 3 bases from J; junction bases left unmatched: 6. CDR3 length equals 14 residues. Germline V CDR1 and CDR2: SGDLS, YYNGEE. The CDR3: CASTGGSLYNEQFF. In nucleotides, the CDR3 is TGTGCCAGCACCGGCGGGAGCCTCTACAATGAGCAGTTCTTC.

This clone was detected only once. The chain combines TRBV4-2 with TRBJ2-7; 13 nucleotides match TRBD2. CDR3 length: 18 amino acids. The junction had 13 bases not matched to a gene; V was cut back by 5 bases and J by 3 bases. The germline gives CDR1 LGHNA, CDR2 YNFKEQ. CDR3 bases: TGTGCCAGCAGCGAGCTGGGACTAGCGGGGTCCGTTGGCTACGAGCAGTACTTC. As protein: CASSELGLAGSVGYEQYF.

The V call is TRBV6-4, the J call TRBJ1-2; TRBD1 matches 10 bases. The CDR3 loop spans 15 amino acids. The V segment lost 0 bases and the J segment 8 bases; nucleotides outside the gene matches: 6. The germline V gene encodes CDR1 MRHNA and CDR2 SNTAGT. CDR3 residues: CASSDSRDRGVGYTF. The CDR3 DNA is TGTGCCAGCAGTGACTCTCGGGACAGGGGAGTCGGCTACACCTTC.

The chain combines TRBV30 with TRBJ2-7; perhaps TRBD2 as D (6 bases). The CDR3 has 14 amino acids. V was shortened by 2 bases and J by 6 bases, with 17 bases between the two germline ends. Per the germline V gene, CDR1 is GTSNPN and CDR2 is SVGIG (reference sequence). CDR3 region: CAWSYGGRSSEQYF. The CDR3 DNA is TGTGCCTGGAGTTACGGGGGACGGAGTTCCGAGCAGTACTTC.

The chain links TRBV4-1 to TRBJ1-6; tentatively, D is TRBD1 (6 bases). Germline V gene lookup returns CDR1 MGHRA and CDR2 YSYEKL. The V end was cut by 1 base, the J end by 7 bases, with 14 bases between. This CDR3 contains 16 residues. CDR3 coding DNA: TGCGCCAGCAGCCAAGGCGAGGGGGTATGGAATTCACCCCTCCACTTT. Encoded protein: CASSQGEGVWNSPLHF.

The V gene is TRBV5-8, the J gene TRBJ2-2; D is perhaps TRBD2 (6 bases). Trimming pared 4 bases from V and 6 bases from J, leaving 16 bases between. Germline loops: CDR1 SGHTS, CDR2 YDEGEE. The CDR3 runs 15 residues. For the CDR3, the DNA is TGTGCCAGCAGCCGGAGGGTAGGATCGTCCGGGGAGCTGTTTTTT. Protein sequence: CASSRRVGSSGELFF.